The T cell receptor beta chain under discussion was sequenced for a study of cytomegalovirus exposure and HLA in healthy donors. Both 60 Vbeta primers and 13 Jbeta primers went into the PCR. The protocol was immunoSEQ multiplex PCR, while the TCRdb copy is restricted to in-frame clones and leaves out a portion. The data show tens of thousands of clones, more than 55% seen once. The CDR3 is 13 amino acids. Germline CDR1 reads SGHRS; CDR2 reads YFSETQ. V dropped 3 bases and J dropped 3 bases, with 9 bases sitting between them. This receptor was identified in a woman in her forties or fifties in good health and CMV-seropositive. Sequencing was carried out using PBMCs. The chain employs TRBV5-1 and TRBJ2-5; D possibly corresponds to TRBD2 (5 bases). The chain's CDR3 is CASSWELEETQYF. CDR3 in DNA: TGCGCCAGCAGCTGGGAGCTAGAAGAGACCCAGTACTTC.